The next 22 T cell receptor beta chains were all read from a single sample in a study of T cell clonality in common variable immunodeficiency. The data were produced by immunoSEQ multiplex PCR, yet TCRdb's version contains in-frame clones alone and is incomplete. The sample holds around 39,000 clones, and no clone turns up only once. Sequenced material: peripheral blood mononuclear cells. These receptor sequences come from a person between 18 and 75 years old in good health.

This clone was observed many times. The CDR3 loop reads CASSLRAGGDQETQYF. The part of the CDR3 DNA that was read is TGTGCCAGCAGCTTGCGAGCGGGAGGGGACCAAGAGACC. This chain connects TRBV5-4 to TRBJ2-5; 10 bases match TRBD2. Coverage ceases 3 residues before the CDR3 finishes, and the germline J gene fills in the end. Germline assignment: CDR1 SGHNT and CDR2 YYREEE (reference sequence). This CDR3 has 16 residues. V shed 1 base, J shed 0 bases, and the junction held 3 bases outside the gene matches.

This clone showed up just a few times. The read terminates 3 residues ahead of where the CDR3 ends, so the germline J gene completes it. This chain links TRBV5-4 with TRBJ2-7, with unresolved D. CDR3 size: 14 residues. Trimming stripped 5 bases from V and 2 bases from J, with 14 bases between. Germline V gene sequence: CDR1 SGHNT, CDR2 YYREEE (reference sequence). CDR3 sequence: CASRAWAEAYEQYF. The part of the CDR3 DNA that was read is TGTGCCAGCAGGGCTTGGGCAGAAGCCTACGAG.

Within the sample, this clone is large. The sequenced fragment ends 3 residues before the CDR3 boundary, so the rest is inferred from the germline J gene. The rearrangement links TRBV20-1 to TRBJ2-5; a weak D match, TRBD2 (5 bases). Germline CDR1 and CDR2: DFQATT and SNEGSKA (reference sequence). CDR3 length: 12 amino acids. Deletions cut 5 bases from V and 3 bases from J, with 10 bases between. The DNA read from the CDR3 is TGCAGTGCTCTGAGGGCGAAAGAGACC. It yields the protein CSALRAKET. The CDR3 as a whole reads CSALRAKETQYF.

This clone came up many times. The CDR3 bases that were read are TGTGCCAGCAGCTTGTTACAAGGGTTTGGG. It is translated as CASSLLQGFG. In full, the CDR3 reads CASSLLQGFGAFF. The chain recombines TRBV5-6 with TRBJ1-1, with D uncertain. The read is 3 residues too short to cover the CDR3 end, so that end is filled in from the germline J gene. This CDR3 is 13 amino acids long. CDR1 SGHDT and CDR2 YYEEEE come from the germline V gene.

This clone was recorded at least ten times. Sequencing ends 3 residues short of the CDR3 end; the germline J gene provides the rest. The chain links TRBV20-1 to TRBJ2-7, with TRBD1 identical over 7 bases. Germline trimming cut 2 bases from V and 2 bases from J; bases unmatched to any gene: 12. The V gene's germline CDR1 is DFQATT and CDR2 SNEGSKA (reference sequence). CDR3 length: 16 residues. The CDR3 reads CSARSPPKGAPYEQYF. The sequenced CDR3 bases are TGCAGTGCTAGATCCCCCCCCAAGGGGGCGCCCTACGAG.

As to this clone: Read sequence stops 3 residues before the CDR3 end, and the germline J gene provides the missing end. This sequence joins TRBV19 and TRBJ1-2; no clear D gene. The CDR3 length is 15 residues. The germline V gene encodes CDR1 LNHDA and CDR2 SQIVND (reference sequence). Incomplete CDR3 DNA: TGTGCCAGTAGTACGCGGGAGGGTGGCTACAATGAC. The encoded protein is CASSTREGGYND. The entire CDR3 protein reads CASSTREGGYNDYTF.

This clone has at least ten counts. The CDR3 goes on 3 residues after the read ends, and that part is filled in from the germline J gene. The rearrangement joins TRBV28 to TRBJ1-5; tentative D call: TRBD1 (5 bases). The CDR3 contains 15 residues. Trimming removed 8 bases from V and 5 bases from J, with 19 bases in between. Germline values: CDR1 MDHEN, CDR2 SYDVKM. The CDR3 bases that were read are TGTGCCAGCCGGCCCGGGCAGGGCTACTATCAGCCC. Translation: CASRPGQGYYQP. The full-length CDR3 reads as CASRPGQGYYQPQHF.

This clone was counted many times. The observed sequence ends 3 residues before the CDR3 terminus, with the missing tail filled in from the germline J gene. The chain links TRBV7-9 to TRBJ2-7; TRBD1 matches 11 bases. V lost 7 bases, J lost 3 bases, and 5 bases stayed unmatched. Germline V CDR1 and CDR2: SEHNR, FQNEAQ (reference sequence). The CDR3 is 14 amino acids. The CDR3 DNA, read in part, is TGTGCCAGCACCTGGACAGGGGGCAACTACGAG. Translating it yields CASTWTGGNYE. The whole CDR3 sequence reads CASTWTGGNYEQYF.

This clone has a handful of counts. With the read ending 3 residues before the CDR3 end, the germline J gene is used to fill in that end. The rearrangement joins TRBV7-6 to TRBJ2-7; 8 nucleotides align to TRBD1. This CDR3 spans 15 amino acids. Per germline, CDR1 SGHVS and CDR2 FNYEAQ. With V trimmed by 5 bases and J by 3 bases, 9 bases remained unmatched. The CDR3 DNA, read in part, is TGTGCCAGCAGCCCGAGGACAGGGAGGAACTACGAG. Amino acid sequence: CASSPRTGRNYE. The CDR3 reads in full as CASSPRTGRNYEQYF.

Worth noting for this clone: The read halts 3 residues ahead of the CDR3 end, with the missing end drawn from the germline J gene. The chain carries TRBV2 and TRBJ2-7, with 8 bases matching TRBD1. V lost 8 bases and J lost 2; bases outside the gene matches: 14. CDR1 and CDR2 from the germline V gene are SNHLY and FYNNEI. The CDR3 sequence is 16 residues long. This CDR3 is CASGVRGQAATYEQYF. The covered CDR3 bases are TGTGCCAGCGGAGTGAGGGGACAGGCTGCCACCTACGAG.

This clone was counted many times. The read halts 3 residues ahead of the CDR3 end, with the missing end drawn from the germline J gene. The chain recombines TRBV20-1 with TRBJ2-5; 9 nucleotides align to TRBD2. Germline CDR1 is DFQATT and CDR2 is SNEGSKA (reference sequence). This CDR3 comprises 14 residues. J lost 0 bases, V lost 6 bases, and 5 bases had no gene match. This CDR3 is CSAQRGANQETQYF. CDR3 DNA, as far as it was read: TGCAGTGCCCAGCGGGGGGCCAACCAAGAGACC.

In this sample, this clone turned up many times. With the read ending 3 residues before the CDR3 end, the germline J gene is used to fill in that end. The chain recombines TRBV7-3 with TRBJ2-1; TRBD2 matches 12 bases. Germline V CDR1 and CDR2: SGHTA, FQGTGA. Trimming took 4 bases from V and 6 from J; bases not matched to a gene: 1. The CDR3 has 14 amino acids. CDR3 region: CASSSTSGSNEQFF. Incomplete CDR3 DNA: TGTGCCAGCAGCTCGACTAGCGGGAGCAATGAG.

This clone was seen ten or more times. The read stops 3 residues short of the end of the CDR3; the missing end is completed from the germline J gene. This chain uses TRBV19 with TRBJ1-2; 7 bases are shared with TRBD1. V shed 3 bases, J shed 2 bases, and the junction held 0 bases outside the gene matches. Germline assignment: CDR1 LNHDA and CDR2 SQIVND (reference sequence). CDR3 length: 13 residues. Here the CDR3 reads CASSMDRNYGYTF. The part of the CDR3 DNA that was read is TGTGCCAGTAGTATGGACAGGAACTATGGC.

This clone was detected many times. Read data end 3 residues before the CDR3 end; the end is taken from the germline J gene. The rearrangement uses TRBV12-5 and TRBJ2-7, with 7 nucleotides matching TRBD1. Germline CDR1 reads LGHNT; CDR2 reads FRNRAP. The CDR3 extends over 18 amino acids. J was trimmed by 3 bases and V by 2 bases; bases with no gene match: 16. The CDR3: CASGLMIQARDSIYEQYF. CDR3 DNA (partial): TGTGCTAGTGGTTTGATGATCCAAGCCCGGGACAGTATCTACGAG.

Notes on this clone: The read comes to an end 3 residues before the CDR3 does, leaving the germline J gene to fill in the end. The V gene is TRBV7-8, the J gene TRBJ2-7; 12 bases align to TRBD2. Per germline, CDR1 SGHVS and CDR2 FQNEAQ. The V gene end was trimmed by 4 bases and the J gene end by 3 bases; junction bases not matched to a gene: 7. The CDR3 spans 16 residues. Partial CDR3 DNA: TGTGCCAGCAGCTCGAAGACTAGCGGGAGCGTCTACGAG. It translates to CASSSKTSGSVYE. The CDR3 as a whole reads CASSSKTSGSVYEQYF.

This clone was seen only a few times. The CDR3 goes on 3 residues after the read ends, and that part is filled in from the germline J gene. The chain uses TRBV2 and TRBJ2-3; 10 bases agree with TRBD2. CDR1 is SNHLY, CDR2 FYNNEI, per germline. The V segment lost 1 base and the J segment 8 bases; nucleotides outside the gene matches: 6. This CDR3 comprises 15 residues. CDR3 bases read: TGTGCCAGCAGTGAAGTAGCTAGCGGGGGTCCTACG. Translated, it gives CASSEVASGGPT. The CDR3 as a whole reads CASSEVASGGPTQYF. Combining the CDR3 with reference TRBV2 and TRBJ2-3 gives the whole variable domain EPEVTQTPSHQVTQMGQEVILRCVPISNHLYFYWYRQILGQKVEFLVSFYNNEISEKSEIFDDQFSVERPDGSNFTLKIRSTKLEDSAMYFCASSEVASGGPTQYFGPGTRLTVL.

This clone came up many times. The CDR3 extends 3 residues past the end of the read, so its final part is completed from the germline J gene. The V and J genes are TRBV6-2 or TRBV6-3 and TRBJ1-6; 7 bases align to TRBD1. J was trimmed by 9 bases and V by 6 bases; bases with no gene match: 11. This CDR3 is built from 15 residues. The germline V gene encodes CDR1 MNHEY and CDR2 SVGEGT. The CDR3 spells CASRMTGSVGSPLHF. The covered CDR3 bases are TGTGCCAGCAGAATGACAGGGTCGGTGGGTTCACCC.

As concerns this clone: At one boundary the junction diverges from the germline segment, which might be a read error. The sequence runs out 3 residues before the end of the CDR3; the remainder is reconstructed from the germline J gene. V is TRBV7-7 and J is TRBJ1-6; weak D call: TRBD1 (6 bases). In germline, CDR1 is SSHAT, CDR2 FNYEAQ (reference sequence). The CDR3 consists of 14 residues. This CDR3 is CASSYRDYNSPLHF. CDR3 DNA (partial): TGTGCTAGCAGCTACAGGGATTATAATTCACCC.

This clone came up many times. The read finishes 3 residues shy of the CDR3 end, and the germline J gene is used to complete it. The sample holds other DNA sequences that translate to the same CDR3. The V and J genes are TRBV19 and TRBJ1-3; maybe TRBD1 (6 bases). The CDR3 contains 16 residues. V shed 5 bases and J shed 0 bases, with 14 bases lying between them. Germline values: CDR1 LNHDA, CDR2 SQIVND (reference sequence). CDR3 in amino acids: CASSSQGHLSGNTIYF. CDR3 bases read: TGTGCCAGTAGTTCCCAGGGGCACCTCTCTGGAAACACC.

The table lists this clone with a few counts. The missing CDR3 end, 3 residues past where the read stops, is filled in from the germline J gene. The chain combines TRBV20-1 with TRBJ2-1; D perhaps matches TRBD2 (6 bases). V was pared by 0 bases and J by 5 bases, with 14 bases between. This CDR3 comprises 15 residues. From germline, CDR1 is DFQATT and CDR2 SNEGSKA (reference sequence). CDR3 sequence: CSARDPLLADNEQFF. The sequenced part of the CDR3 DNA is TGCAGTGCTAGAGATCCCCTACTAGCAGACAATGAG.

There are many counts of this clone. The read comes to an end 3 residues before the CDR3 does, leaving the germline J gene to fill in the end. The V call is TRBV5-1, the J call TRBJ2-7; 13 positions agree with TRBD2. CDR1 is SGHRS and CDR2 is YFSETQ in the germline V gene. The ends lost 2 bases at V and 6 bases at J; junction bases unmatched: 17. This CDR3 is 19 amino acids long. The sequenced part of the CDR3 DNA is TGCGCCAGCAGCTTAGATACTAGCGGGAGGGGAATCTTTCTGGGCGAG. It encodes CASSLDTSGRGIFLGE. The complete CDR3 reads CASSLDTSGRGIFLGEQYF.

This clone was seen repeatedly, ten times or more. The CDR3 end lies 3 residues beyond the end of the read and is filled in from the germline J gene. The gene calls are TRBV20-1 and TRBJ2-3; 14 nucleotides agree with TRBD2. Germline CDR1 is DFQATT and CDR2 is SNEGSKA (reference sequence). The CDR3 runs to 17 residues. V was clipped by 3 bases and J by 2 bases; unmatched bases: 7. The CDR3 protein is CSARTSGRGGYTDTQYF. The covered CDR3 bases are TGCAGTGCTAGGACTAGCGGGAGGGGGGGGTACACAGATACG.